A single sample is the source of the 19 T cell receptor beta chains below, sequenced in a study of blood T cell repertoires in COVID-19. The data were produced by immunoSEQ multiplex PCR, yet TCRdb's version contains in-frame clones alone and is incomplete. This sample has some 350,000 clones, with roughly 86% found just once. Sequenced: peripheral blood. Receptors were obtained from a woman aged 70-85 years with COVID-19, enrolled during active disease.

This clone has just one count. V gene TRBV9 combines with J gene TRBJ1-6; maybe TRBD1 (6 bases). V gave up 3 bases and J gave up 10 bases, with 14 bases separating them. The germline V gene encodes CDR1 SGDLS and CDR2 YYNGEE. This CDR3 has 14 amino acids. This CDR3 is CASSAEGEGSPLHF. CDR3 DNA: TGTGCCAGCAGCGCCGAGGGGGAAGGCTCACCCCTCCACTTT.

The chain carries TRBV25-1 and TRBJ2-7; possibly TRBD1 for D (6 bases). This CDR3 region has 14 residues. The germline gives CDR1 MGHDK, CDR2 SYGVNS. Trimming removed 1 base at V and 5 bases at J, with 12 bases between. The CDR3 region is CASSESGRGDEQYF. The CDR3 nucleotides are TGTGCCAGCAGTGAATCCGGCAGGGGCGACGAGCAGTACTTC.

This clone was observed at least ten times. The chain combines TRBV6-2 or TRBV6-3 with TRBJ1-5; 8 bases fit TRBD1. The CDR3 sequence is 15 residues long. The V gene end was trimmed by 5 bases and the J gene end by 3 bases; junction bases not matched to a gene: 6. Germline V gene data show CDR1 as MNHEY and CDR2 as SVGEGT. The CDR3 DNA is TGTGCCAGCAGTCAGGACAGGGATCTCAATCAGCCCCAGCATTTT. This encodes CASSQDRDLNQPQHF.

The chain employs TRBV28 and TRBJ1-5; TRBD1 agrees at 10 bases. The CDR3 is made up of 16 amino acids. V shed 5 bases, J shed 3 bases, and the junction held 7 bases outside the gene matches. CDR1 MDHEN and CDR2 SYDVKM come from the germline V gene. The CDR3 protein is CASSTRTGGNNQPQHF. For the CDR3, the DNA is TGTGCCAGCAGTACCCGGACAGGGGGGAACAATCAGCCCCAGCATTTT. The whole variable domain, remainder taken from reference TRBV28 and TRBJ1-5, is DVKVTQSSRYLVKRTGEKVFLECVQDMDHENMFWYRQDPGLGLRLIYFSYDVKMKEKGDIPEGYSVSREKKERFSLILESASTNQTSMYLCASSTRTGGNNQPQHFGDGTRLSIL.

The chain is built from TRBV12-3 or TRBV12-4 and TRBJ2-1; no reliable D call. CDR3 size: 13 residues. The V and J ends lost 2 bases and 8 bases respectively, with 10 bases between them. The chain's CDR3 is CASSLNRVDEQFF. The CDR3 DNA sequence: TGTGCCAGCAGTTTAAATCGCGTGGATGAGCAGTTCTTC.

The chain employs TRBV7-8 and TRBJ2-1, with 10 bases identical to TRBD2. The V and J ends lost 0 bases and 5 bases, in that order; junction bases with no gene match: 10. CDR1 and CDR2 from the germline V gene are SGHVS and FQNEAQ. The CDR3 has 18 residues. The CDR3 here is CASSLASGGFAGHNEQFF. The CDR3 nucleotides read TGTGCCAGCAGCTTAGCTAGCGGGGGGTTCGCGGGCCACAATGAGCAGTTCTTC.

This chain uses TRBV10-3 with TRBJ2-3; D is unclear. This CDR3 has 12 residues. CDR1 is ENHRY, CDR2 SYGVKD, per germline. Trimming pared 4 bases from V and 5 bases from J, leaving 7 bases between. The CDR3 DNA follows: TGTGCCATCAGTGCTTTCCTAGATACGCAGTATTTT. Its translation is CAISAFLDTQYF.

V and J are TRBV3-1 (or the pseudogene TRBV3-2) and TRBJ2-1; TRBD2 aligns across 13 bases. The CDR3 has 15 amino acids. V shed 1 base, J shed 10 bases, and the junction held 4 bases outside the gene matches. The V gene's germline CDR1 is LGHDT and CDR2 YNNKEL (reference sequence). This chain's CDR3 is CASSQVTSGGKEQFF. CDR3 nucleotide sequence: TGTGCCAGCAGCCAAGTGACTAGCGGGGGGAAAGAGCAGTTCTTC.

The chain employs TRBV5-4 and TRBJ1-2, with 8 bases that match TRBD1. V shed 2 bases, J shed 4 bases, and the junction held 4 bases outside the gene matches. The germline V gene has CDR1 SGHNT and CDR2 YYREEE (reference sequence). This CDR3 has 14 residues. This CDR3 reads CASSFAGGGYGYTF. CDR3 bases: TGTGCCAGCAGCTTCGCAGGGGGCGGCTATGGCTACACCTTC. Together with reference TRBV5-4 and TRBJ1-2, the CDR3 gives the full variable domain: ETGVTQSPTHLIKTRGQQVTLRCSSQSGHNTVSWYQQALGQGPQFIFQYYREEENGRGNFPPRFSGLQFPNYSSELNVNALELDDSALYLCASSFAGGGYGYTFGSGTRLTVV.

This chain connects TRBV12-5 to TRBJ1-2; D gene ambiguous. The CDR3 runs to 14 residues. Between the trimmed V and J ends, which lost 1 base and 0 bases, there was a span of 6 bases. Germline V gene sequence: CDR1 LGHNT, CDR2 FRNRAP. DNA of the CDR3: TGTGCTAGTGGTTTGGAACAGACTAACTATGGCTACACCTTC. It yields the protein CASGLEQTNYGYTF.

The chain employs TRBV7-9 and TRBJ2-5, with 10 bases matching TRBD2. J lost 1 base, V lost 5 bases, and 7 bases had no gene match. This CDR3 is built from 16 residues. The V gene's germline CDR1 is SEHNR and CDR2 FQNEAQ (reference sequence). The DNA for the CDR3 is TGTGCCAGCAGCCCCCTAGCGGGGGTTATCCAAGAGACCCAGTACTTC. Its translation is CASSPLAGVIQETQYF.

CDR3 in DNA: TGCGCCAGCAGCTCCCCGGACAGCATGAACACTGAAGCTTTCTTT. The encoded protein is CASSSPDSMNTEAFF. The V and J genes are TRBV5-1 and TRBJ1-1; possibly TRBD1 for D (6 bases). The V and J ends lost 3 bases and 0 bases respectively, with 12 bases between them. CDR1 is SGHRS, CDR2 YFSETQ, per germline. This CDR3 comprises 15 residues.

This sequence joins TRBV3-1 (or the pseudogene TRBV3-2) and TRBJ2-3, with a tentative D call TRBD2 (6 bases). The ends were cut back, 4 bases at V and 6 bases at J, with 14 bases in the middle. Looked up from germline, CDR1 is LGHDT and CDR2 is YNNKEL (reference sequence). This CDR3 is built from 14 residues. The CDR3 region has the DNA TGTGCCAGCAGCCCCGGGGGTTTGGGGGATACGCAGTATTTT. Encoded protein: CASSPGGLGDTQYF.

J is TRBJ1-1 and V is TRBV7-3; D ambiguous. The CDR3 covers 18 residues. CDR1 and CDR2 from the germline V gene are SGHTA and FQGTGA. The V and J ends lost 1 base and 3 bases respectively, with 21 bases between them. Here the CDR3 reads CASSLNAGSATPHTEAFF. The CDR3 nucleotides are TGTGCCAGCAGCTTAAATGCCGGGTCAGCCACTCCTCACACTGAAGCTTTCTTT. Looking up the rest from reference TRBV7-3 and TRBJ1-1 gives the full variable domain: GAGVSQTPSNKVTEKGKYVELRCDPISGHTALYWYRQSLGQGPEFLIYFQGTGAADDSGLPNDRFFAVRPEGSVSTLKIQRTERGDSAVYLCASSLNAGSATPHTEAFFGQGTRLTVV.

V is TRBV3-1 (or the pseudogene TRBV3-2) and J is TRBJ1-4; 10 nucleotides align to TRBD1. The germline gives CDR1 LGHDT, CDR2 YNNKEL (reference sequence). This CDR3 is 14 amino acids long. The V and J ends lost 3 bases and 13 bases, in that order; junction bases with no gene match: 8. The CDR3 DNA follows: TGTGCCAGCAGCCAGACAGGGGGCGCGTCCAGACTGTTTTTT. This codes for CASSQTGGASRLFF.

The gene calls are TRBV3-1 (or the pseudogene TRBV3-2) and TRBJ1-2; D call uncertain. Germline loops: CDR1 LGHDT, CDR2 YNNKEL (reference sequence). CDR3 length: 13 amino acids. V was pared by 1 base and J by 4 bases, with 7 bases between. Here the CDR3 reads CASSQATSYGYTF. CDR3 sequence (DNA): TGTGCCAGCAGCCAAGCCACCAGCTATGGCTACACCTTC.

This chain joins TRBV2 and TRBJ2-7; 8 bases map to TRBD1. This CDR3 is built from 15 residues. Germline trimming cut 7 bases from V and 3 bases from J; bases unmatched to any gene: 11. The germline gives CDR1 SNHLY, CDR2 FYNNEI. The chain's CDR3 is CASIQDRGIIYEQYF. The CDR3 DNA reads TGTGCCAGCATCCAAGACAGGGGAATAATCTACGAGCAGTACTTC.

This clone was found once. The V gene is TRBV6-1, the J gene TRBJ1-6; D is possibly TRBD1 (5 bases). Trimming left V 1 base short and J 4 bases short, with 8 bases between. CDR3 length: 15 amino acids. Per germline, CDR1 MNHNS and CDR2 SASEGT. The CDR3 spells CASSEVKGYNSPLHF. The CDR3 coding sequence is TGTGCCAGCAGTGAAGTCAAGGGGTATAATTCACCCCTCCACTTT.

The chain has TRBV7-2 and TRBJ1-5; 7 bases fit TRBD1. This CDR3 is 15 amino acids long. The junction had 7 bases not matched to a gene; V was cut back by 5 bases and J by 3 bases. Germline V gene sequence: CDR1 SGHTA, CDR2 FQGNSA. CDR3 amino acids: CASSQTTGTNQPQHF. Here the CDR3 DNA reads TGTGCCAGCAGCCAAACGACAGGGACCAATCAGCCCCAGCATTTT.